A single sample gave rise to the 27 T cell receptor beta chains below, sequenced in a study of blood T cells in healthy people across ages. Then a second PCR, running about 6 to 11 cycles, was carried out with a sample-barcoded 5' primer and a J-beta primer mix. Each CDR3 protein is one row after TCRdb ran MiXCR on the 5' RACE reads. In the table there are about 580,000 distinct CDR3 sequences, around 50% of which are singletons. The sequenced sample was blood. These receptors were collected from an elderly man in good health.

The chain joins TRBV4-2 to TRBJ1-1; D gene unclear. The CDR3 consists of 13 residues. The germline CDR1 and CDR2 sequences are LGHNA and YNFKEQ. The V end lost 2 bases, the J end lost 1 base, and 5 bases lay between the germline ends. This CDR3 reads CASSQRANTEAFF. The CDR3 bases are TGTGCCAGCAGCCAAAGAGCGAACACTGAAGCTTTCTTT.

With respect to this clonotype: An end of the junction differs from the germline gene, which may be a read error. The chain links TRBV27 to TRBJ2-1; 13 nucleotides agree with TRBD2. CDR1 is MNHEY and CDR2 is SMNVEV in the germline V gene (reference sequence). This CDR3 spans 15 amino acids. CDR3 bases: TGTGCCGGCAGTGTGACTAGCGGGAGGTACAATGAGCAGTTCTTC. Amino acids: CAGSVTSGRYNEQFF.

This clonotype was recorded a few times. This chain connects TRBV7-3 to TRBJ1-1; tentative D call: TRBD1 (5 bases). V was clipped by 1 base and J by 3 bases, with 9 bases between them. Germline loops: CDR1 SGHTA, CDR2 FQGTGA. The CDR3 totals 14 residues. For the CDR3, the DNA is TGTGCCAGCAGCTTAATGGGGGTAGACACTGAAGCTTTCTTT. Translating gives CASSLMGVDTEAFF.

This rearrangement joins TRBV29-1 to TRBJ2-4; maybe TRBD1 (7 bases). The CDR3 is made up of 11 amino acids. Germline V gene data show CDR1 as SQVTM and CDR2 as ANQGSEA. V was pared by 6 bases and J by 13 bases, with 16 bases between. Here the CDR3 reads CSVKGAREQYF. The CDR3 coding sequence is TGCAGCGTCAAGGGGGCTCGGGAGCAGTACTTC. Complete variable domain (other parts from reference TRBV29-1 and TRBJ2-4): SAVISQKPSRDICQRGTSLTIQCQVDSQVTMMFWYRQQPGQSLTLIATANQGSEATYESGFVIDKFPISRPNLTFSTLTVSNMSPEDSSIYLCSVKGAREQYFGAGTRLSVL.

V usage is TRBV29-1 and J usage is TRBJ2-1, with 10 bases lining up with TRBD2. This CDR3 region has 14 residues. Germline CDR1 SQVTM, CDR2 ANQGSEA. The ends lost 6 bases at V and 7 bases at J; junction bases unmatched: 9. Written as DNA, the CDR3 is TGCAGCGTGCGGCTAGCGGGAGAGTATAATGAGCAGTTCTTC. Its translation is CSVRLAGEYNEQFF.

The V and J genes are TRBV4-2 and TRBJ1-5; D not resolved. The CDR3 is 13 residues long. The germline V and J ends were trimmed by 1 base and 5 bases, with 6 bases remaining between them. Germline lookup yields CDR1 LGHNA and CDR2 YNFKEQ. The CDR3 DNA sequence: TGTGCCAGCAGCCAAGGTTTGCATCAGCCCCAGCATTTT. It yields the protein CASSQGLHQPQHF.

The chain joins TRBV6-2 or TRBV6-3 to TRBJ2-3; 13 bases are shared with TRBD2. Germline CDR1 reads MNHEY; CDR2 reads SVGEGT. The CDR3 sequence is 17 residues long. The junction had 8 bases not matched to a gene; V was cut back by 2 bases and J by 6 bases. CDR3 region: CASSYTRRTSGSDTQYF. The CDR3 DNA reads as TGTGCCAGCAGTTACACCAGACGGACTAGCGGGAGTGATACGCAGTATTTT.

Of note for this clonotype: One end of the junction fails to match germline, which may point to a read error. The rearrangement joins TRBV4-2 to TRBJ1-6; possible D gene TRBD1, 5 bases. The germline V gene has CDR1 LGHNA and CDR2 YNFKEQ. This CDR3 is 13 amino acids long. In nucleotides, the CDR3 is TGTGCCAGTAGCCCGGGACGTAATTTACCCCTCCACTTT. Translated: CASSPGRNLPLHF.

This clonotype was seen more than once but under ten times. The chain links TRBV15 to TRBJ2-4, with D uncertain. This CDR3 spans 11 amino acids. The V and J ends lost 3 bases and 15 bases respectively, with 12 bases between them. CDR1 is LNHNV and CDR2 is YYDKDF in the germline V gene (reference sequence). CDR3 in DNA: TGTGCCACCAGCAGTCCCCTCCTTGTGTACTTC. Protein: CATSSPLLVYF.

The genes are TRBV28 and TRBJ2-3; 8 bases agree with TRBD2. The germline gives CDR1 MDHEN, CDR2 SYDVKM. The CDR3 is 15 residues long. V lost 5 bases to trimming and J lost 1 base; unmatched junction nucleotides: 5. The CDR3 spells CASSGAGVGTDTQYF. CDR3 coding DNA: TGTGCCAGCAGTGGAGCGGGAGTGGGCACAGATACGCAGTATTTT.

The CDR3 is CSADRRSRTSVQFF. As DNA, the CDR3 is TGCAGTGCCGATCGACGAAGCCGGACCTCCGTGCAGTTCTTC. The chain is built from TRBV20-1 and TRBJ2-1; D is undetermined. V lost 6 bases, J lost 12 bases, and 24 bases lay in between. Germline loops: CDR1 DFQATT, CDR2 SNEGSKA (reference sequence). The CDR3 has 14 residues.

This clonotype appeared a few times. This chain joins TRBV7-3 and TRBJ2-7; D might be TRBD2 (7 bases). V was trimmed by 1 base and J by 3 bases, leaving 13 bases between them. The CDR3 extends over 15 amino acids. Germline V gene sequence: CDR1 SGHTA, CDR2 FQGTGA. The CDR3 DNA reads as TGTGCCAGCAGCTTAAGGGCCGGGGGGCTCTACGAGCAGTACTTC. Translated, it gives CASSLRAGGLYEQYF.

The J gene is TRBJ2-1, the V gene TRBV5-1, with 7 nucleotides matching TRBD2. V shed 0 bases, J shed 4 bases, and the junction held 4 bases outside the gene matches. This CDR3 has 15 amino acids. In germline, CDR1 is SGHRS, CDR2 YFSETQ. This CDR3 is CASSLASREYNEQFF. The DNA of the CDR3 is TGCGCCAGCAGCTTGGCCTCGCGGGAGTACAATGAGCAGTTCTTC.

The genes are TRBV7-2 and TRBJ2-1, with 8 bases fitting TRBD2. Unmatched junction bases numbered 9, after V lost 5 bases and J lost 0 bases. The germline CDR1 and CDR2 sequences are SGHTA and FQGNSA. This CDR3 region has 17 residues. The CDR3 sequence: CASSLPRGGSSYNEQFF. CDR3 coding DNA: TGTGCCAGCAGCCTCCCTCGGGGGGGTAGCTCCTACAATGAGCAGTTCTTC.

This chain connects TRBV4-1 to TRBJ1-2; no definite D call. Trimming cost V 0 bases and J 8 bases, with 13 bases left between them. This CDR3 has 14 residues. Germline CDR1 reads MGHRA; CDR2 reads YSYEKL. Here the CDR3 reads CASSQEMGKGGYTF. The CDR3 nucleotides read TGCGCCAGCAGCCAAGAAATGGGAAAGGGAGGCTACACCTTC.

The J gene is TRBJ1-1, the V gene TRBV6-5; 7 nucleotides match TRBD1. With V trimmed by 6 bases and J by 0 bases, 4 bases remained unmatched. The CDR3 runs to 14 residues. From germline, CDR1 is MNHEY and CDR2 SVGAGI. Here the CDR3 reads CASRVQGLNTEAFF. The CDR3, as DNA: TGTGCCAGCAGAGTACAGGGGTTGAACACTGAAGCTTTCTTT.

A word on this clonotype: Given a much more abundant clone one base away, this may be a read error. The rearrangement joins TRBV7-9 to TRBJ2-5; 9 nucleotides line up with TRBD2. J gave up 11 bases and V 4 bases, and 20 bases lay outside the gene matches. This CDR3 has 17 residues. The germline CDR1 and CDR2 sequences are SEHNR and FQNEAQ (reference sequence). The CDR3 protein is CASSSNRVAGDNNEQYF. In DNA, the CDR3 is TGTGCCAGCAGCTCCAATCGTGTAGCGGGGGATAACAATGAGCAGTACTTC.

This clonotype was counted ten times or more. J is TRBJ2-3 and V is TRBV6-5, with TRBD1 as a possible D gene (5 bases). The CDR3 covers 14 residues. Trimming removed 4 bases from V and 6 bases from J, with 14 bases in between. The germline gives CDR1 MNHEY, CDR2 SVGAGI. The CDR3 reads CASSLDTLLDTQYF. The CDR3 coding sequence is TGTGCCAGCAGTTTGGACACGCTGCTCGATACGCAGTATTTT.

This clonotype was counted between two and nine times. V is TRBV20-1 and J is TRBJ2-1; 9 nucleotides match TRBD2. The V segment lost 4 bases and the J segment 2 bases; nucleotides outside the gene matches: 3. The CDR3 loop spans 14 amino acids. Germline lookup yields CDR1 DFQATT and CDR2 SNEGSKA (reference sequence). This CDR3 reads CSAIRGGAYNEQFF. In nucleotides, the CDR3 is TGCAGTGCTATCCGCGGGGGGGCCTACAATGAGCAGTTCTTC.

The chain joins TRBV7-2 to TRBJ2-1; D uncertain. Germline CDR1 SGHTA, CDR2 FQGNSA. V lost 5 bases and J 5 bases, leaving 13 bases between the germline ends. This CDR3 is built from 14 residues. The CDR3 region has the DNA TGTGCCAGCAGCATTATGGCCACGCACAATGAGCAGTTCTTC. This gives the protein CASSIMATHNEQFF.

This rearrangement joins TRBV20-1 to TRBJ2-5; TRBD1 aligns across 10 bases. Losses at the gene ends were 0 bases for V and 4 bases for J; bases not matched to a gene: 2. Germline lookup yields CDR1 DFQATT and CDR2 SNEGSKA (reference sequence). The CDR3 has 14 amino acids. CDR3: CSAREGQGPETQYF. DNA of the CDR3: TGCAGTGCTAGAGAGGGACAGGGGCCAGAGACCCAGTACTTC.

The gene calls are TRBV3-1 and TRBJ2-1; tentatively, D is TRBD2 (6 bases). Germline CDR1 is LGHDT and CDR2 is YNNKEL (reference sequence). The CDR3 totals 13 residues. Between the trimmed V and J ends, which lost 0 bases and 13 bases, there was a span of 13 bases. CDR3 protein: CASSQDRREQQFF. Written as DNA, the CDR3 is TGTGCCAGCAGCCAAGACCGACGGGAGCAACAGTTCTTC.

The CDR3 loop reads CASSPATANYGYTF. CDR3 nucleotide sequence: TGTGCCAGCTCACCTGCGACAGCAAACTATGGCTACACCTTC. The chain has TRBV18 and TRBJ1-2; D possibly corresponds to TRBD1 (5 bases). Trimming took 3 bases from V and 2 from J, leaving 10 bases between them. The CDR3 loop spans 14 amino acids. Per the germline V gene, CDR1 is KGHSH and CDR2 is LQKENI.

The rearrangement uses TRBV20-1 and TRBJ1-1; no definite D call. The V end lost 2 bases, the J end lost 2 bases, and 6 bases lay between the germline ends. Germline loops: CDR1 DFQATT, CDR2 SNEGSKA (reference sequence). There are 12 residues in the CDR3. For the CDR3, the DNA is TGCAGTGCTAGACTGGGTAACACTGAAGCTTTCTTT. Translated, it gives CSARLGNTEAFF.

The chain uses TRBV9 and TRBJ2-5, with D uncertain. The CDR3 totals 14 residues. Trimming removed 0 bases at V and 5 bases at J, with 11 bases between. Germline assignment: CDR1 SGDLS and CDR2 YYNGEE. CDR3 in DNA: TGTGCCAGCAGCGTAGCCCCTAGGGATGAGACCCAGTACTTC. Translated: CASSVAPRDETQYF. Together with reference TRBV9 and TRBJ2-5, the CDR3 gives the full variable domain: DSGVTQTPKHLITATGQRVTLRCSPRSGDLSVYWYQQSLDQGLQFLIQYYNGEERAKGNILERFSAQQFPDLHSELNLSSLELGDSALYFCASSVAPRDETQYFGPGTRLLVL.

The chain carries TRBV7-2 and TRBJ2-1; unclear D gene. Germline values: CDR1 SGHTA, CDR2 FQGNSA. The CDR3 length is 11 residues. V dropped 4 bases and J dropped 9 bases, with 7 bases sitting between them. DNA for the CDR3: TGTGCCAGCAGCTCGGGTATTGAGCAGTTCTTC. Translating it yields CASSSGIEQFF.

The chain recombines TRBV5-1 with TRBJ2-7; D is undetermined. This CDR3 has 13 residues. Germline loops: CDR1 SGHRS, CDR2 YFSETQ. The V and J ends lost 0 bases and 4 bases respectively, with 8 bases between them. CDR3 sequence: CASSLEPTYEQYF. CDR3 bases: TGCGCCAGCAGCTTGGAACCCACTTACGAGCAGTACTTC.